This T cell receptor beta chain appears in the sequencing data of a study of blood T cell repertoires in COVID-19. Study summary: There were acute and convalescent COVID-19 samples, and they came from the United States, Italy and Spain. The cDNA or gDNA used as material had been derived from T cells, B-cell-depleted T cells, or PBMCs.

In the source study's methods: It was from reference gene primer amplification that nucleated cell counts were estimated. Assay: immunoSEQ multiplex PCR; the TCRdb copy retains only in-frame clones and omits some. V and J calls plus clone size are reproduced from that table; the DNA served to infer D and trimming. The data show over 200,000 clones, 75% to 90% seen once. Germline V gene data show CDR1 as MNHEY and CDR2 as SVGAGI. After removal of 6 bases from V and 5 bases from J, the junction contained 12 bases not matched to a gene. The CDR3 has 15 amino acids. The source of this sequence is a human donor in a cohort sampled during active COVID-19. Sequenced sample: peripheral blood. V gene TRBV6-5 combines with J gene TRBJ2-5; 7 bases line up with TRBD2. The CDR3 bases are TGTGCCAGCAGGAAGGGTCGAGGGAGGGTTGAGACCCAGTACTTC. It encodes CASRKGRGRVETQYF.